This T cell receptor (beta chain) was sequenced in a study of cytomegalovirus exposure and HLA in healthy donors listed by TCRdb under 2017. The study in broad terms: In an earlier analysis of 450 to 750 of the donors, approximately 260 Gb of sequence data and roughly 100 million unique TCR beta sequences from about 190 million T cells were reported. An early release that covered about 600 HLA-typed donors contained approximately 320 gigabases of sequencing data and tens of millions of unique TCR sequences. A later analysis re-examined previously published TCR beta repertoires from just over 650 donors and added high-resolution HLA genotyping to investigate patterns of TCR occurrence. Rather than drawing on any new phenotypic data, the later analysis identified candidate immune exposures from TCR beta sequences and the way those sequences occurred across donors. High-throughput TCR immunosequencing, statistical association of individual TCRs with disease status, and machine learning were combined to predict cytomegalovirus infection status. Besides the first cohort of 666 subjects, a separate validation cohort made up of over a hundred different subjects was used. A handful of DR-DQ haplotypes were handled as single units for association and clustering because linkage in the cohort was strong. Among a few hundred genotyped donors of the cohort, an average of roughly 240,000 unique TCR beta nucleotide sequences were sequenced per donor, around a sixth of them non-productive. Alongside the repertoire data, information on donor age, sex, ethnicity and CMV serostatus was compiled. The study was designed to test whether signatures of past pathogen exposure could be identified by cataloging public T cell receptors. Typing coverage differed by locus: A, B, C, DRB1 and DQB1 were typed in roughly 620-630 donors, DQA1 in 522, DPA1 in some 570, and DPB1 in around 490. An earlier analysis of some 500 of the donors used high-throughput TCR beta sequencing to judge whether each TCR beta V gene segment behaved as functional or pseudogenic. Genome-wide SNP genotypes for about 60% of the 666 donors were used in a later genetic analysis, which treated that subset as a discovery cohort. Every discovery cohort repertoire had been produced on one sequencing platform. Using immunosequencing, the study profiled T cell repertoires from 640 or so subjects and related those repertoires to cytomegalovirus serostatus. Of the 398 genotyped donors, approximately 80% fell in the genetic ancestry cluster associated with self-reported Caucasian donors. Class I and class II HLA loci were covered by the typing at four-digit resolution. Here is what the overall study found, with its caveats: An earlier analysis of 450 to 750 of the donors showed that most TCR beta V segments appeared in productive rearrangements either about 90% or about 30% of the time, which broadly matched IMGT annotations. Specific HLA alleles were associated with 15,000 to 20,000 TCR beta sequences at a false discovery rate of 0.05 in a later analysis. According to a later analysis, TCR association rates differed among HLA loci, with DRB1 alleles showing the most associated TCRs and HLA-C alleles showing the fewest. Three of the identified cytomegalovirus-associated TCR beta chains were confirmed in vitro to be specific for cytomegalovirus antigens. The authors suggested that the approach could potentially be generalized to other disease states and immunological phenotypes. Across donors, most TCR sequences were observed very rarely, whereas some public TCRs were present in many individuals. The cohort was sequenced for TCR beta chains only, and without alpha or paired-chain data the features that could be detected were limited. Immune exposure information for the cohort was limited to CMV serostatus. An association between a missense DCLRE1C variant and V-gene and J-gene trimming of TCR beta chains was found in a later genetic analysis and replicated in an independent cohort. Because the 87-base-pair reads could not distinguish some IMGT-functional V segments, including TRBV6-2 and TRBV6-3, those segments were excluded. The presence/absence analyses assumed that sequencing depth was roughly uniform across donors, and that assumption may not be true. A further reported finding was that TCR beta sequences accurately predicted the HLA-A and HLA-B alleles for most subjects in the first cohort. The classifier was reported to diagnose cytomegalovirus status with high specificity and sensitivity in both the original and validation cohorts. In a later analysis, HLA-associated TCR beta chains were found to be more clonally expanded and to have lower generation probabilities than equally common non-associated chains. In a later analysis, several top co-occurrence clusters were reported to appear linked to parvovirus B19, influenza, CMV and Epstein-Barr virus. A cluster of highly shared sequence variants was judged likely to be a technical artifact of the sequencing pipeline. According to a later genetic analysis, donors in an Asian-associated ancestry cluster had fewer N-insertions in productive TCRs than the approximately 670-donor mean. Because counts were too low, fewer than 20 rarely observed V segments, including chromosome 9 orphons, were excluded from the earlier analysis of around 640 of the donors. Correlated functional status among segregating V segments might reflect linkage disequilibrium, but an unknown experimental factor could not be ruled out. Strong co-occurrence of HLA alleles, especially DR and DQ, made assigning TCR associations to individual alleles difficult. A total of 164 TCR beta chains were listed by the study as associated with cytomegalovirus. Because some donors lacked HLA typing at each locus, the association tests relied only on the typed subset. In a later analysis, most CMV-associated TCR beta chains were found to appear HLA-restricted, with HLA associations seemingly driven largely by CMV exposure.

Based on the germline V gene (reference sequence), the CDR1 and CDR2 sequences are MNHEY and SMNVEV. The cysteine opens and the phenylalanine closes a CDR3 of 16 amino acids. Only the CDR3 part of the read is kept: 48 bases, read in frame from the first base. Trimming removed 6 bases from V and 5 bases from J, leaving 22 bases between the germline ends. The cohort comprised 550 to 700 healthy bone marrow donors. All cohort members were sampled while nominally healthy, although unrecorded immune exposures were likely present. The donor was CMV seronegative and was included in the group of about 350 seronegative cohort members. Each donor provided a peripheral blood sample, and peripheral blood mononuclear cells were used for TCR beta sequencing. The Qiagen DNeasy Blood Extraction Kit was used to extract genomic DNA from the blood cell samples. This clone was picked up a small number of times. Its antigen target is currently unknown. Base qualities are missing; no much larger clone stands one base away.

Libraries were made using the immunoSEQ multiplex PCR assay. For the multiplex PCR, a mixture combining 60 forward primers for TCR Vbeta segments and 13 reverse primers for TCR Jbeta segments was used. A multiplex PCR assay on genomic DNA amplified the CDR3 region of rearranged TCR beta genes. Amplified TCR beta libraries were sequenced as 87-base-pair reads on the Illumina HiSeq System. The published analysis was carried out like this. A later analysis counted about 80 million unique TCR beta chains across the 650 to 800 repertoires, and 9.5 million to 11 million of these chains were shared by at least two donors. A nearest-neighbor algorithm error-corrected the raw reads and collapsed the reads into unique sequences, merging closely related sequences to remove PCR and sequencing errors. V, D and J gene segments were assigned by aligning CDR3 sequences to IMGT reference sequences. Each retained sequence needed at least a six-nucleotide match to both a V gene segment and a J gene segment. A rearrangement counted as productive if the CDR3 had no stop codons and remained in frame with V and J, and every other rearrangement counted as non-productive. CDR3 was defined according to IMGT convention as the region running from the second conserved V-encoded cysteine to the conserved J-encoded phenylalanine. Sequences without an unambiguous match to a single V gene segment were excluded from the earlier analysis of a few hundred of the donors. An earlier analysis of fewer than 750 of the donors called V segments functional above 56.7% productive rearrangements and segregating when the between-donor standard deviation exceeded 5%. A statistical classification framework was built to diagnose cytomegalovirus status from the catalog of TCR beta chain sequences. A later analysis assigned V and J genes by comparing TCR nucleotide sequences with IMGT/GENE-DB human TR gene sequences. The TCRdist pipeline was used in a later analysis to assign CDR3 sequences and most-parsimonious VDJ recombination scenarios. A later analysis defined each TCR beta chain by its CDR3 amino acid sequence plus V-gene family, and excluded reads lacking a unique V-gene family. In a later analysis, a few hundred highly shared, low-generation-probability nucleotide sequences were removed to address suspected cross-contamination and a sequencing artifact. For each public chain, a later analysis derived a clonal expansion index from normalized ranks of inferred template counts within each repertoire. In a later analysis, generation probabilities were computed using a VDJ recombination model fitted to out-of-frame rearrangements, and the results were checked against IGoR. A later analysis scored TCR-TCR, TCR-HLA and TCR-CMV co-occurrence with hypergeometric tests, applying a repertoire-size bias correction to TCR pairs. In a later analysis, false discovery rates were estimated by permuting HLA or CMV assignments 20 times. In a later analysis, co-occurring TCRs were grouped using DBSCAN, with TCRdist sequence similarity added in when clustering inside HLA-allele-positive subsets. For co-occurrence clustering, repertoires with fewer than 30,000 or more than 120,000 public chains were excluded, along with roughly 5 repertoires with anomalous nucleotide sharing. Imported from immuneACCESS, the table was reduced by TCRdb to in-frame sequences with V and J called. These copies leave out some clones; in studies compared against another copy, an unresolved V gene accounts for under half, and the cause of the remainder is not known. V and J calls plus clone size are reproduced from that table; the DNA served to infer D and trimming. Across this sample there are 110,000 to 150,000 clones, with roughly 77% seen only once. The ten largest make up approximately 1.8% of the sample.

Sequencing was done on a sample of PBMCs. The chain is encoded by TRBV27 joined to TRBJ1-1; perhaps TRBD1 is the D gene, with 6 bases matching. This receptor was obtained from a woman aged 30 to 39 in good health and CMV-seronegative. DNA sequence: TGTGCCAGCAGCCCTATTACTGGACAGAGGAGTACTGAAGCTTTCTTT. Protein translation: CASSPITGQRSTEAFF.